In this sample, the clone carrying this T cell receptor (beta chain) turned up a few times. The data stem from a study of T-cell reconstitution after alpha-beta-depleted transplantation in children. The authors prepared the TCRbeta library with unique molecular identifiers. TCRdb redid the calling of the PCR reads with MiXCR, one entry per CDR3 protein. The sample has hundreds of thousands of distinct CDR3 sequences; about 33% are singletons. Germline CDR1 is MNHEY and CDR2 is SMNVEV (reference sequence). V was shortened by 5 bases and J by 5 bases, with 18 bases between the two germline ends. The CDR3 contains 15 residues.

The receptor comes from a human donor who donated a stem cell graft to a child with aplastic anemia. This sample comprised PBMCs from the stem cell graft donor, obtained from the stem cell graft. The J gene is TRBJ2-5, the V gene TRBV27; TRBD2 is a possible D gene (6 bases). CDR3 bases: TGTGCCAGCAGTCCACTAGCTGGTGGGTTGGAGACCCAGTACTTC. It specifies CASSPLAGGLETQYF.